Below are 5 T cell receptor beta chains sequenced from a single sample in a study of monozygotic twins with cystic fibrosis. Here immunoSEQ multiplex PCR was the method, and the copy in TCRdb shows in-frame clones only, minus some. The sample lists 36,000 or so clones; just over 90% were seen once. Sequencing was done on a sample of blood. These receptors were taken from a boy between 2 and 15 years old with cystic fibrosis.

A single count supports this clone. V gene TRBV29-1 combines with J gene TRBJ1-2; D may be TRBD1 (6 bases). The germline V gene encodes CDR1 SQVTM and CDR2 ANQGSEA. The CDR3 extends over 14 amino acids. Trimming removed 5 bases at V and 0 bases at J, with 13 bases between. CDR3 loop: CSVQGHFANYGYTF. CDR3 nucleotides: TGCAGCGTTCAGGGACACTTCGCTAACTATGGCTACACCTTC. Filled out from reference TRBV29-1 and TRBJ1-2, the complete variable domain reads SAVISQKPSRDICQRGTSLTIQCQVDSQVTMMFWYRQQPGQSLTLIATANQGSEATYESGFVIDKFPISRPNLTFSTLTVSNMSPEDSSIYLCSVQGHFANYGYTFGSGTRLTVV.

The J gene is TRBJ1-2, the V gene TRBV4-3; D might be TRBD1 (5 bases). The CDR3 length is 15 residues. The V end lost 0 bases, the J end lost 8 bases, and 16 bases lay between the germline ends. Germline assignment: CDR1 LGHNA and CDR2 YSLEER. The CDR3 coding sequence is TGCGCCAGCAGCCAAGAGTGGGCAGGGTCTCACGGCTACACCTTC. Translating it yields CASSQEWAGSHGYTF.

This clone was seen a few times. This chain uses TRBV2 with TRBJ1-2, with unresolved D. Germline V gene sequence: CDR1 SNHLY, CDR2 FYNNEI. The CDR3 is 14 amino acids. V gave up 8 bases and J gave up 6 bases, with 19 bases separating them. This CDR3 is CASDERRGLNGYTF. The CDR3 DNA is TGTGCCAGCGACGAGCGCCGGGGATTGAATGGCTACACCTTC.

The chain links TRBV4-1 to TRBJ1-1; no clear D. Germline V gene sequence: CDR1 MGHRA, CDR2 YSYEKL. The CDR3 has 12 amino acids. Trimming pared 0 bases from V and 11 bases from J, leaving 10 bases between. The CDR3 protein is CASSQDGISAFF. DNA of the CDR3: TGCGCCAGCAGCCAAGACGGCATCTCGGCTTTCTTT.

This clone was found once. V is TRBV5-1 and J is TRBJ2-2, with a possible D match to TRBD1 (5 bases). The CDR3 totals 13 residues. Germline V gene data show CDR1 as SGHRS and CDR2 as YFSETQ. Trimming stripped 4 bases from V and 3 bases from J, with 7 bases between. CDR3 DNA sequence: TGCGCCAGCAGCGAACAGGACACCGGGGAGCTGTTTTTT. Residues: CASSEQDTGELFF.